Listed below are T cell receptor beta chains from one sample, sequenced in a study of T cells in localized non-small cell lung cancer. TCRdb keeps only in-frame clones here, not all; method: immunoSEQ multiplex PCR. The sample yields under 150,000 clones, around 90% seen once. The starting material was peripheral blood, obtained before any cancer treatment. The receptors shown here come from a female donor older than 55 with stage I lung adenocarcinoma. The CDR3 runs from the conserved cysteine through the conserved F or W. The D gene is left open where the match is weak. Clone sizes are given selectively: once, few, many, or a class where the clone is expanded.

abundance	j_gene	d_gene	v_gene	CDR3aa	CDR3nt
-	TRBJ1-1	TRBD1	TRBV25-1	CASSDRQGELNTEAFF	TGTGCCAGCAGTGACCGACAGGGGGAGTTGAACACTGAAGCTTTCTTT
-	TRBJ2-1	TRBD1	TRBV6-5	CATRQGGSYNEQFF	TGTGCCACCCGACAGGGGGGCTCCTACAATGAGCAGTTCTTC
-	TRBJ2-1	-	TRBV5-4	CASSLPRGSYNEQFF	TGTGCCAGCAGCTTACCCCGGGGTTCCTACAATGAGCAGTTCTTC
-	TRBJ2-7	TRBD1	TRBV5-1	CASSQPTGEIYEQYF	TGCGCCAGCAGCCAACCGACAGGGGAGATCTACGAGCAGTACTTC
-	TRBJ1-1	-	TRBV28	CASSLFLNTEAFF	TGTGCCAGCAGTTTATTCCTGAACACTGAAGCTTTCTTT
-	TRBJ2-7	-	TRBV13	CASSLVRGEQYF	TGTGCCAGCAGCTTAGTTCGAGGCGAGCAGTACTTC
-	TRBJ2-7	TRBD2	TRBV30	CAWSPGLAYEQYF	TGTGCCTGGAGTCCGGGACTAGCGTACGAGCAGTACTTC
once	TRBJ2-7	TRBD2	TRBV2	CASSGDSRGGWEQYF	TGTGCCAGCAGTGGAGACTCACGGGGGGGTTGGGAGCAGTACTTC
once	TRBJ2-1	-	TRBV6-1	CASSEGLSGAQGEQFF	TGTGCCAGCAGTGAAGGACTAAGTGGGGCCCAAGGTGAGCAGTTCTTC
-	TRBJ2-1	TRBD2	TRBV5-1	CASSLEGGRVHNEQFF	TGCGCCAGCAGCTTGGAGGGCGGGAGGGTCCACAATGAGCAGTTCTTC
-	TRBJ2-7	TRBD1	TRBV19	CATGTGPAEQYF	TGTGCCACCGGGACAGGTCCTGCCGAGCAGTACTTC
-	TRBJ2-7	-	TRBV20-1	CSASGDYEQYF	TGCAGTGCGTCCGGGGACTACGAGCAGTACTTC
-	TRBJ1-5	-	TRBV19	CASSIKSGSGLNNQPQHF	TGTGCCAGTAGTATAAAATCGGGGTCGGGACTGAACAATCAGCCCCAGCATTTT
-	TRBJ2-5	-	TRBV5-1	CASSFSPGETQYF	TGCGCCAGCAGCTTCAGTCCGGGGGAGACCCAGTACTTC
-	TRBJ2-1	TRBD2	TRBV7-7	CASSLAPTSGSLSYNNEQFF	TGTGCTAGCAGCTTAGCCCCGACTAGCGGGAGTCTATCCTACAACAATGAGCAGTTCTTC
-	TRBJ2-5	-	TRBV4-1	CASSQVGAKTQYF	TGCGCCAGCAGCCAAGTCGGGGCGAAGACCCAGTACTTC
-	TRBJ2-1	-	TRBV7-3	CASSTDLYNEQFF	TGTGCCAGCAGCACCGATCTATACAATGAGCAGTTCTTC
-	TRBJ1-2	TRBD1	TRBV28	CATEAGTGLGYTF	TGTGCCACAGAAGCCGGGACAGGGCTTGGCTACACCTTC
once	TRBJ2-5	TRBD1	TRBV5-1	CASSFTGVETQYF	TGCGCCAGCAGCTTCACAGGGGTAGAGACCCAGTACTTC
-	TRBJ2-3	TRBD2	TRBV27	CASSLLIAGDSTDTQYF	TGTGCCAGCAGTTTACTGATAGCGGGAGATAGCACAGATACGCAGTATTTT
-	TRBJ1-2	-	TRBV28	CAIRTGGNYGYTF	TGTGCCATCCGCACTGGGGGGAACTATGGCTACACCTTC
-	TRBJ1-4	-	TRBV4-2	CASSRSGSLNEKLFF	TGTGCCAGCAGCCGCTCCGGGAGCCTTAATGAAAAACTGTTTTTT
-	TRBJ1-4	-	TRBV2	CASSEEREKLFF	TGTGCCAGCAGTGAGGAGCGGGAAAAACTGTTTTTT
-	TRBJ1-1	-	TRBV28	CASIGGGLVEAFF	TGTGCCAGCATAGGGGGGGGGCTGGTTGAAGCTTTCTTT
-	TRBJ2-5	-	TRBV21-1	CASSKVRSHGTQYF	TGTGCCAGCAGCAAAGTTCGCAGCCATGGGACCCAGTACTTC
-	TRBJ2-3	-	TRBV27	CASRSRGVPTDTQYF	TGTGCCAGCAGATCTAGGGGGGTGCCCACAGATACGCAGTATTTT
-	TRBJ1-1	-	TRBV11-2	CASSLDTGSTEAFF	TGTGCCAGCAGCTTAGATACGGGGTCGACTGAAGCTTTCTTT
-	TRBJ2-2	TRBD1	TRBV9	CASSLTGWNTGELFF	TGTGCCAGCAGTCTGACAGGGTGGAACACCGGGGAGCTGTTTTTT
-	TRBJ2-7	TRBD1	TRBV9	CASSPTGDWDEQYF	TGTGCCAGCAGCCCGACAGGGGATTGGGACGAGCAGTACTTC
-	TRBJ2-1	-	TRBV9	CASSVEIGGRSTGVYSHEQFF	TGTGCCAGCAGCGTAGAGATAGGAGGAAGATCTACGGGAGTATACAGCCATGAGCAGTTCTTC
once	TRBJ2-5	-	TRBV6-5	CASSYQGQETQYF	TGTGCCAGCAGTTACCAGGGCCAAGAGACCCAGTACTTC
-	TRBJ1-1	-	TRBV19	CASSPARTQGNTEAFF	TGTGCCAGTAGTCCGGCCAGAACTCAGGGGAACACTGAAGCTTTCTTT
-	TRBJ2-2	TRBD2	TRBV25-1	CASSEGGLAGVVGGELFF	TGTGCCAGCAGTGAAGGGGGACTAGCGGGAGTGGTTGGCGGGGAGCTGTTTTTT
-	TRBJ1-1	-	TRBV27	CASSLQAAGTEAFF	TGTGCCAGCAGTTTGCAGGCGGCGGGGACTGAAGCTTTCTTT
-	TRBJ2-3	-	TRBV7-9	CASSLGGLAVDTQYF	TGTGCCAGCAGCTTAGGGGGCCTAGCAGTAGATACGCAGTATTTT
-	TRBJ2-7	-	TRBV15	CATSRKVLRQADEQYF	TGTGCCACCAGCAGAAAAGTCTTACGACAAGCTGACGAGCAGTACTTC
once	TRBJ2-7	TRBD2	TRBV6-5	CASSYFLAGEGEQYF	TGTGCCAGCAGTTACTTCCTAGCGGGAGAGGGCGAGCAGTACTTC
-	TRBJ1-1	-	TRBV2	CASSLTATNTEAFF	TGTGCCAGCAGTCTGACAGCAACTAACACTGAAGCTTTCTTT
-	TRBJ1-5	-	TRBV5-1	CASSLNGGRDQPQHF	TGCGCCAGCAGCTTGAACGGGGGCAGGGATCAGCCCCAGCATTTT
-	TRBJ2-3	-	TRBV7-6	CASSDGTRVYTQYF	TGTGCCAGCAGCGACGGGACCAGGGTGTATACGCAGTATTTT
-	TRBJ1-2	TRBD1	TRBV6-5	CASRSTGGLTTF	TGTGCCAGCAGATCGACAGGGGGGTTGACCACCTTC
once	TRBJ2-6	-	TRBV21-1	CATPMAGANVLTF	TGTGCCACCCCTATGGCTGGGGCCAACGTCCTGACTTTC
-	TRBJ2-5	TRBD2	TRBV18	CASSQLPGLDKETQYF	TGTGCCAGCTCTCAACTTCCGGGACTAGATAAAGAGACCCAGTACTTC
once	TRBJ2-1	-	TRBV28	CASSGYNEQFF	TGTGCCAGCAGTGGTTACAATGAGCAGTTCTTC
-	TRBJ2-1	-	TRBV2	CASSETQTSYNEQFF	TGTGCCAGCAGTGAAACTCAGACTAGTTACAATGAGCAGTTCTTC
once	TRBJ1-1	-	TRBV15	CATSRDLVGDTEAFF	TGTGCCACCAGCAGAGATCTGGTCGGGGATACTGAAGCTTTCTTT
-	TRBJ1-3	-	TRBV5-1	CASSLVGSGNTIYF	TGCGCCAGCAGCTTGGTGGGCAGTGGAAACACCATATATTTT
-	TRBJ1-2	TRBD1	TRBV9	CASSPSLDRGLHGYTF	TGTGCCAGCAGCCCATCCCTCGACAGGGGGCTCCATGGCTACACCTTC
-	TRBJ2-6	-	TRBV27	CASRKGSAGANVLTF	TGTGCCAGCAGGAAGGGGAGCGCTGGGGCCAACGTCCTGACTTTC
-	TRBJ2-1	-	TRBV19	CASSSGLKQFF	TGTGCCAGTAGTTCGGGACTGAAGCAGTTCTTC